The source of this T cell receptor beta chain is a study of blood T cells in healthy people across ages. The CDR3 runs 18 residues. V lost 4 bases and J 0 bases, leaving 16 bases between the germline ends. Germline CDR1 and CDR2: SEHNR and FQNEAQ (reference sequence). A second roughly 6 to 11 cycle PCR used barcoded and J-beta primers. TCRdb ran MiXCR on the 5' RACE reads and lists one entry per CDR3 protein. Among 600,000 to 1,000,000 distinct CDR3 sequences, around 25% were seen once, and the ten largest hold approximately 4%. Another study also made use of these data, one on T cells of mothers and their children.

Sequenced sample: blood. This receptor was taken from a boy aged 5-17 years in good health. The chain employs TRBV7-9 and TRBJ2-6; no clear D. The CDR3 DNA follows: TGTGCCAGCAGCTCTACAAATACAGTGATCTCTGGGGCCAACGTCCTGACTTTC. Translating gives CASSSTNTVISGANVLTF.